A selection of T cell receptor beta chains follows, all from one sample in a study of lymphopenia after photon versus proton radiotherapy. The repertoire was sequenced with immunoSEQ multiplex PCR; TCRdb's copy has only in-frame clones and lacks some. The profile shows tens of thousands of clones, 80% to 90% of them singletons. The specimen was peripheral blood, collected from a patient treated with proton-based radiotherapy. The receptors stem from an older man with esophageal cancer. Each CDR3 is given with its conserved first and last residue. The order of the fields is D gene, clone size, CDR3 length, J gene, V gene, CDR3 DNA, CDR3 protein. The D gene is left open where the match is weak. The size of a clone is reported for some rows only, either as once, few or many, or as a class for expanded clones.

TRBD2,NA,16,TRBJ2-7,TRBV6-1,TGTGCCAGCAGTGACCAGACTAGCCTGACCTACTACGAGCAGTACTTC,CASSDQTSLTYYEQYF
NA,NA,14,TRBJ1-5,TRBV5-1,TGCGCCAGCAGCTTGGCGGGTAGCAATCAGCCCCAGCATTTT,CASSLAGSNQPQHF
NA,few,13,TRBJ2-7,TRBV14,TGTGCCAGCAGCCAAGTTGTAGGGCTCGAGCAGTACTTC,CASSQVVGLEQYF
NA,NA,13,TRBJ2-7,TRBV9,TGTGCCAGCAGCGTAGGCATTACCTACGAGCAGTACTTC,CASSVGITYEQYF
NA,NA,13,TRBJ2-7,TRBV5-6,TGTGCCAGCAGCTTGGATCAGGGCCACGAGCAGTACTTC,CASSLDQGHEQYF
TRBD1,few,15,TRBJ2-7,TRBV28,TGTGCCAGCTGTCGGGGACAGGGGGCCCCCTACGAGCAGTACTTC,CASCRGQGAPYEQYF
TRBD2,NA,16,TRBJ2-3,TRBV13,TGTGCCAGCAGTCGCCCCTGGCGGGAGGGCCAAGATACGCAGTATTTT,CASSRPWREGQDTQYF
TRBD2,NA,16,TRBJ2-7,TRBV6-4,TGTGCCAGCAGTGGGGGACTAGTAATTTTCCCCCACGAGCAGTACTTC,CASSGGLVIFPHEQYF
NA,NA,13,TRBJ1-1,TRBV5-1,TGCGCCAGCAGCTTGAGACCGAACACTGAAGCTTTCTTT,CASSLRPNTEAFF
NA,NA,14,TRBJ2-7,TRBV18,TGTGCCAGCTCACCACTGAGAACGACCTACGAGCAGTACTTC,CASSPLRTTYEQYF
TRBD2,once,17,TRBJ2-1,TRBV9,TGTGCCAGCAGCCCCCCGTCTGCTAGCGGGAGGGACAATGAGCAGTTCTTC,CASSPPSASGRDNEQFF
NA,NA,14,TRBJ1-3,TRBV11-2,TGTGCCAGCAGCTCGGTTCTCTCTGGAAACACCATATATTTT,CASSSVLSGNTIYF
TRBD2,NA,16,TRBJ2-2,TRBV5-1,TGCGCCAGCAGCCCGGGCTGGACTAGCACTAATGGGGAGCTGTTTTTT,CASSPGWTSTNGELFF
NA,NA,13,TRBJ1-1,TRBV10-3,TGTGCCATCAGAGACCGACCGACCACTGAAGCTTTCTTT,CAIRDRPTTEAFF
TRBD1,NA,14,TRBJ2-5,TRBV9,TGTGCCAGCAGCGCCGGGACAGGGCAAGAGACCCAGTACTTC,CASSAGTGQETQYF
NA,NA,15,TRBJ2-5,TRBV19,TGTGCCAGTAGTAAGTCCGGGGTTGATGGGGAGACCCAGTACTTC,CASSKSGVDGETQYF
TRBD1,NA,14,TRBJ2-7,TRBV9,TGTGCCAGCAGCGTAGGACAGGGGGGATACGAGCAGTACTTC,CASSVGQGGYEQYF
NA,NA,15,TRBJ1-5,TRBV6-1,TGTGCCAGCAGTGAACAGACAGGCTTTAATCAGCCCCAGCATTTT,CASSEQTGFNQPQHF
NA,few,11,TRBJ1-2,TRBV30,TGTGCCTGGACAGGGGCCTATGGCTACACCTTC,CAWTGAYGYTF
TRBD2,NA,14,TRBJ2-1,TRBV5-1,TGCGCCAGCAGCCCGGGGGGTTCCTACAATGAGCAGTTCTTC,CASSPGGSYNEQFF
NA,NA,14,TRBJ1-4,TRBV30,TGTGCCTGGAGTCCTGGCCAGCTTAATGAAAAACTGTTTTTT,CAWSPGQLNEKLFF
NA,NA,17,TRBJ2-3,TRBV9,TGTGCCAGCAGCGTAGGGGTTTCCGCGGTGCCCACAGATACGCAGTATTTT,CASSVGVSAVPTDTQYF
TRBD2,NA,16,TRBJ2-5,TRBV5-4,TGTGCCAGCAGCTCCAAACTAGCGGGAGGGGGAGAGACCCAGTACTTC,CASSSKLAGGGETQYF
TRBD2,few,20,TRBJ2-5,TRBV14,TGTGCCAGCAGCCAGACCTCGTTGGAAGCGGGAGGGGTGTACCAAGAGACCCAGTACTTC,CASSQTSLEAGGVYQETQYF
NA,NA,17,TRBJ1-3,TRBV7-6,TGTGCCAGCAGCTTAAGGCCCCTACGGGACACTGGAAACACCATATATTTT,CASSLRPLRDTGNTIYF
TRBD2,NA,15,TRBJ2-7,TRBV7-9,TGTGCCAGCAGCTTGGACGGCGGGAGGGCCCGGCGGCAGTACTTC,CASSLDGGRARRQYF
NA,few,13,TRBJ2-7,TRBV27,TGTGCCAGCAGTTCGTTGGGCGCCTACGAGCAGTACTTC,CASSSLGAYEQYF
NA,NA,12,TRBJ2-7,TRBV18,TGTGCCAGCTCACCCGGTGGCGACGAGCAGTACTTC,CASSPGGDEQYF
NA,once,15,TRBJ1-6,TRBV6-1,TGTGCCAGCAGTCGGGACGGATCCTATAATTCACCCCTCCACTTT,CASSRDGSYNSPLHF
TRBD2,NA,16,TRBJ2-7,TRBV6-6,TGTGCCAGCAGCCCCGGGACTAGCGGCCTCTCCTACGAGCAGTACTTC,CASSPGTSGLSYEQYF
TRBD1,NA,18,TRBJ2-1,TRBV18,TGTGCCAGCTCACCACCGAAGTGGACAGGGATTTACTACAATGAGCAGTTCTTC,CASSPPKWTGIYYNEQFF
TRBD1,few,16,TRBJ1-1,TRBV7-9,TGTGCCAGCAGCCCGAAACTGGGACAGGAGAACACTGAAGCTTTCTTT,CASSPKLGQENTEAFF
NA,NA,15,TRBJ1-1,TRBV27,TGTGCCAGCAGTTTACAGTTGGGCGGGAGCACTGAAGCTTTCTTT,CASSLQLGGSTEAFF
NA,NA,13,TRBJ1-1,TRBV6-5,TGTGCCAGCAGTCCGGTTTCGGCCCGCGGGGCTTTCTTT,CASSPVSARGAFF
NA,NA,18,TRBJ1-6,TRBV5-1,TGCGCCAGCAGCCCGGAGGATCCGGGTCGTGTTTATAATTCACCCCTCCACTTT,CASSPEDPGRVYNSPLHF
NA,NA,14,TRBJ2-5,TRBV7-6,TGTGCCAGCAGCCAGCCCCCCGTCCTAGAGACCCAGTACTTC,CASSQPPVLETQYF
NA,once,14,TRBJ2-1,TRBV5-1,TGCGCCAGCAGCTTGGGAGAACGGGACAATGAGCAGTTCTTC,CASSLGERDNEQFF
TRBD2,NA,15,TRBJ2-1,TRBV5-4,TGTGCCAGCAGCGGGACTAGCGGGAGGGCCGGTGAGCAGTTCTTC,CASSGTSGRAGEQFF
TRBD1,NA,16,TRBJ2-6,TRBV5-1,TGCGCCAGCAGCTTGGAGGGGGCGGCTGGGGCCAACGTCCTGACTTTC,CASSLEGAAGANVLTF
NA,few,14,TRBJ2-7,TRBV7-9,TGTGCCAGCAGCTTAGCTCTGATCGGCTACGAGCAGTACTTC,CASSLALIGYEQYF
NA,NA,13,TRBJ2-2,TRBV7-6,TGTGCCAGCAGCAACGCGTACACCGGGGAGCTGTTTTTT,CASSNAYTGELFF
NA,few,14,TRBJ1-6,TRBV7-9,TGTGCCAGCAGCTTGGAAGGACAGCCCTCACCCCTCCACTTT,CASSLEGQPSPLHF
NA,NA,12,TRBJ1-3,TRBV18,TGTGCCAGCTCACCGGCCGGAAACACCATATATTTT,CASSPAGNTIYF
TRBD1,NA,16,TRBJ2-6,TRBV30,TGTGCCTGGAGCATTCCGGGGTTCAGGGGGTCCAACGTCCTGACTTTC,CAWSIPGFRGSNVLTF
TRBD1,NA,16,TRBJ2-4,TRBV7-9,TGTGCCAACCCGCCACCTCCCGACAGGGTAAAAAACATTCAGTACTTC,CANPPPPDRVKNIQYF
NA,NA,12,TRBJ1-1,TRBV6-5,TGTGCCAGCAGCTACAGACGGACTGAAGCTTTCTTT,CASSYRRTEAFF
TRBD1,NA,13,TRBJ1-2,TRBV7-2,TGTGCCAGCAGCTTAGGACAGGGTTATGGCTACACCTTC,CASSLGQGYGYTF
NA,NA,14,TRBJ2-3,TRBV5-1,TGCGCCAGTCGCTACCGACAGACCCCTGATACGCAGTATTTT,CASRYRQTPDTQYF
NA,NA,12,TRBJ2-7,TRBV4-2,TGTGCCAGCAGCGTGGACCTCTTCGAGCAGTACTTC,CASSVDLFEQYF
TRBD1,NA,14,TRBJ2-7,TRBV7-2,TGTGCCAGCAGCCCGCGGACAGGGAGCTACGAGCAGTACTTC,CASSPRTGSYEQYF
TRBD1,NA,15,TRBJ2-1,TRBV7-2,TGTGCCAGCAGCCGTAGGACAGGGGAAGGAAATGAGCAGTTCTTC,CASSRRTGEGNEQFF
NA,NA,14,TRBJ2-3,TRBV7-8,TGTGCCAGCAGCCTGGGGGTAGGGGCAGATACGCAGTATTTT,CASSLGVGADTQYF
NA,NA,16,TRBJ2-6,TRBV4-3,TGCGCCAGCAGCCACCAACGAGGCGCTGGGGCCAACGTCCTGACTTTC,CASSHQRGAGANVLTF
NA,once,15,TRBJ2-7,TRBV6-6,TGTGCCAGCAGGTACCGGGACGGAGGATACTACGAGCAGTACTTC,CASRYRDGGYYEQYF
TRBD2,NA,15,TRBJ2-1,TRBV5-4,TGTGCCAGCAGCCTAGACACTAGCGGGTACAATGAGCAGTTCTTC,CASSLDTSGYNEQFF
TRBD2,NA,14,TRBJ2-3,TRBV29-1,TGCAGCGCGGAAAGGATTAGCGGGATGGATACGCAGTATTTT,CSAERISGMDTQYF
TRBD1,NA,13,TRBJ1-2,TRBV29-1,TGCAGCGTGTTGACAGGGGGCAACTATGGCTACACCTTC,CSVLTGGNYGYTF
TRBD2,NA,14,TRBJ2-7,TRBV28,TGTGCCAGCCGCGGATCCGGGGGGGTCGACGAGCAGTACTTC,CASRGSGGVDEQYF